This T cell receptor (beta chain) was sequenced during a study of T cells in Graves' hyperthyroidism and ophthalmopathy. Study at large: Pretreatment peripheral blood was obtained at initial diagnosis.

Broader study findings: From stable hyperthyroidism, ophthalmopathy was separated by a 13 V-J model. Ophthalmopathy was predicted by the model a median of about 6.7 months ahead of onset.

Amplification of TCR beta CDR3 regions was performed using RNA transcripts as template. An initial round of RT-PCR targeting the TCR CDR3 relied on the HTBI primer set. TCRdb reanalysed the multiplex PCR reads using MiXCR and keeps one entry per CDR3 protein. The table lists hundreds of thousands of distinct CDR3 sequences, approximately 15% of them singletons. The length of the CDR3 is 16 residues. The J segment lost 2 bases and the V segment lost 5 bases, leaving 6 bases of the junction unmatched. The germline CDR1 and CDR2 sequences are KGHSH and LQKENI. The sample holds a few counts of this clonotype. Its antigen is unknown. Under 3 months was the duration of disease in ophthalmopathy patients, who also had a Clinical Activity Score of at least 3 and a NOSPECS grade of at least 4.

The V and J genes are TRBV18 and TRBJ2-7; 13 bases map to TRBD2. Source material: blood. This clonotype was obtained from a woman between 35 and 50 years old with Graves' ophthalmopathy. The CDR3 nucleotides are TGTGCCAGCTCATCTTCAGGACTAGCGGGGGCCTACGAGCAGTACTTC. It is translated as CASSSSGLAGAYEQYF.